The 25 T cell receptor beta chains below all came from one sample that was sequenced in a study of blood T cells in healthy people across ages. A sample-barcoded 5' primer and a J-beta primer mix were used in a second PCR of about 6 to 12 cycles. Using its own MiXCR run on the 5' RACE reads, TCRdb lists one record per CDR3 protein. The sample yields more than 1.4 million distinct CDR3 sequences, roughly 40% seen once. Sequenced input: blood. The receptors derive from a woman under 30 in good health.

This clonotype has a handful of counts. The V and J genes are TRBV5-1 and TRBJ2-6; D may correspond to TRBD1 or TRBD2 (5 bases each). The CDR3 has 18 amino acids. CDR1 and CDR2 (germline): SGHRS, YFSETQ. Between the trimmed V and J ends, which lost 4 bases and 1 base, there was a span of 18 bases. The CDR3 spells CASSLFRDQGSGANVLTF. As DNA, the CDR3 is TGCGCCAGCAGCCTATTCCGGGATCAGGGTTCTGGGGCCAACGTCCTGACTTTC. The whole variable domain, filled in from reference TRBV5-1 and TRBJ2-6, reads KAGVTQTPRYLIKTRGQQVTLSCSPISGHRSVSWYQQTPGQGLQFLFEYFSETQRNKGNFPGRFSGRQFSNSRSEMNVSTLELGDSALYLCASSLFRDQGSGANVLTFGAGSRLTVL.

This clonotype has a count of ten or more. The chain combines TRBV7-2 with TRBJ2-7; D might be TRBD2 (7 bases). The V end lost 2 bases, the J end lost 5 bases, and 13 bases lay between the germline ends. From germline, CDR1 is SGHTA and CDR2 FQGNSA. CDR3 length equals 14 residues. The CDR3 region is CASSLRGAGNEQYF. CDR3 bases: TGTGCCAGCAGCTTACGGGGGGCCGGTAACGAGCAGTACTTC.

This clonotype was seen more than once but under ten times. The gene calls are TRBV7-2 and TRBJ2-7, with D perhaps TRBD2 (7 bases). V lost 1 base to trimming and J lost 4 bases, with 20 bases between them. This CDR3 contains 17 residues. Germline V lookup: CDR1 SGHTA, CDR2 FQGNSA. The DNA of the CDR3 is TGTGCCAGCAGCTTAGTGGTCTGGGGGGGCGCCTTATACGAGCAGTACTTC. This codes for CASSLVVWGGALYEQYF.

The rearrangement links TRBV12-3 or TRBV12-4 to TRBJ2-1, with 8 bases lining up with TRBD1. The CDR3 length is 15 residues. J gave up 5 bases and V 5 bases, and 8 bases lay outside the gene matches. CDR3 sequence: CASSDSGTGNNEQFF. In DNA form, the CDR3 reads TGTGCCAGCAGTGACTCCGGGACAGGTAACAATGAGCAGTTCTTC.

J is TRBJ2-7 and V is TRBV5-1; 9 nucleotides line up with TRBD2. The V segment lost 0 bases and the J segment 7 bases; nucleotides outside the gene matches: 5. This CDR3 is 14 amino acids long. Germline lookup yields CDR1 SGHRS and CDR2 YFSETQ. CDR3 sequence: CASSLATSGGEQYF. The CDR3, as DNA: TGCGCCAGCAGCTTGGCGACTAGCGGTGGTGAGCAGTACTTC.

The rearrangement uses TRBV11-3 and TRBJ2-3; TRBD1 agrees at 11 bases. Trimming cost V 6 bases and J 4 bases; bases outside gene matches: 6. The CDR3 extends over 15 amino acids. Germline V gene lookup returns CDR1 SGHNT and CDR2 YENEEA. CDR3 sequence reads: CASSFGQGAADTQYF. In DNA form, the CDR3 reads TGTGCCAGCAGTTTCGGACAGGGGGCAGCAGATACGCAGTATTTT.

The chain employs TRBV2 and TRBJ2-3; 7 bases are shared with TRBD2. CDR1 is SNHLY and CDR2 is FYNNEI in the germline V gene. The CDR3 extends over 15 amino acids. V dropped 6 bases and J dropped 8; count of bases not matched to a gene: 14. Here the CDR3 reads CASSLAASGRATQYF. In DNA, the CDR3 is TGTGCCAGCAGCCTTGCGGCTAGCGGACGGGCTACGCAGTATTTT.

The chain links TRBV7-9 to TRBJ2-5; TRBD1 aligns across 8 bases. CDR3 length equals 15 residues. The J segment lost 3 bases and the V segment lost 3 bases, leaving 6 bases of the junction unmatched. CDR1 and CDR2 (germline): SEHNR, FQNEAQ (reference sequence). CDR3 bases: TGTGCCAGCAGCTTCCGACAGGGGTCGAAAGAGACCCAGTACTTC. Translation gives CASSFRQGSKETQYF.

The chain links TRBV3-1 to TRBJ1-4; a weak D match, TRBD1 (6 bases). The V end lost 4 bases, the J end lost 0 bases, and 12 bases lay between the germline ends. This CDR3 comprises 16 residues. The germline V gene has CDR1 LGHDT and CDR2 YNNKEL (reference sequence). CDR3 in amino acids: CASSPTRGSTNEKLFF. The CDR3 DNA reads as TGTGCCAGCAGCCCCACCAGGGGTTCAACTAATGAAAAACTGTTTTTT.

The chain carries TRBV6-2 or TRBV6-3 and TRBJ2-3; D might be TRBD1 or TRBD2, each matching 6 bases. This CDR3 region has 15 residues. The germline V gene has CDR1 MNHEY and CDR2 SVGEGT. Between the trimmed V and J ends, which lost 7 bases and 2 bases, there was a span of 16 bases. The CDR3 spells CASITRGGTTDTQYF. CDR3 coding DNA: TGTGCCAGCATCACCCGAGGGGGGACCACAGATACGCAGTATTTT.

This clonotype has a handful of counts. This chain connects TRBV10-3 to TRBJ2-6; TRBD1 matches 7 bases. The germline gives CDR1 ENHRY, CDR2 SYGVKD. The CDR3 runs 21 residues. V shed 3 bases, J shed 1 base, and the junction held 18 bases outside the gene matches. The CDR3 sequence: CAISDPTGELSFPSGANVLTF. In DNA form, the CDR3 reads TGTGCCATCAGTGATCCAACAGGGGAGTTGTCGTTTCCATCTGGGGCCAACGTCCTGACTTTC.

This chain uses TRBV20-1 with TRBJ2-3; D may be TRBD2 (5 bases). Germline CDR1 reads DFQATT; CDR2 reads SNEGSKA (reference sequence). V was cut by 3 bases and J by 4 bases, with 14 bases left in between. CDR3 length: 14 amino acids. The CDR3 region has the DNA TGCAGTGCTAGGTGGGAGTTGTACGCAGATACGCAGTATTTT. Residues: CSARWELYADTQYF.

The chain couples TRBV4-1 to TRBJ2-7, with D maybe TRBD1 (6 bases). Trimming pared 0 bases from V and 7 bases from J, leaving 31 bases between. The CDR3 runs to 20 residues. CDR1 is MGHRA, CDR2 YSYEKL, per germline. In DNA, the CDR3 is TGCGCCAGCAGCCAAGATACCCCCCGATCGGGGCAGGGGCGTCTTAATGAGCAGTACTTC. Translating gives CASSQDTPRSGQGRLNEQYF.

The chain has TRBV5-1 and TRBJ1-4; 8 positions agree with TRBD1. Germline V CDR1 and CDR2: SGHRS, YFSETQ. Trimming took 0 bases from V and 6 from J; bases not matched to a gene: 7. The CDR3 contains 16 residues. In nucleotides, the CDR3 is TGCGCCAGCAGCTTGGCCTCGACAGGGGCAGATGAAAAACTGTTTTTT. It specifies CASSLASTGADEKLFF.

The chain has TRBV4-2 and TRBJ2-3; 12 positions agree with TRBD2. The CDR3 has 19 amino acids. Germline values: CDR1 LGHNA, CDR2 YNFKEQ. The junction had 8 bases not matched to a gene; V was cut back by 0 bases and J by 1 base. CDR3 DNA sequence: TGTGCCAGCAGCCAAGATTGGAAGCGGACTAGCGGGGGCACAGATACGCAGTATTTT. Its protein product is CASSQDWKRTSGGTDTQYF.

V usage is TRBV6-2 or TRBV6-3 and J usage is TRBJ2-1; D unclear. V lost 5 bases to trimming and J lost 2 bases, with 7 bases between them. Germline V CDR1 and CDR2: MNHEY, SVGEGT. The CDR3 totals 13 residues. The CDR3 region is CASSQGPYNEQFF. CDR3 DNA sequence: TGTGCCAGCAGTCAAGGGCCCTACAATGAGCAGTTCTTC.

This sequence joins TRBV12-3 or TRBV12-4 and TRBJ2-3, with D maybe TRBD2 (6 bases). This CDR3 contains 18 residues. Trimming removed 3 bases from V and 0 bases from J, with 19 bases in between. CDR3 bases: TGTGCCAGCAGTTTCCCCCCCTCCTTCGGGGGAAGCACAGATACGCAGTATTTT. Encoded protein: CASSFPPSFGGSTDTQYF.

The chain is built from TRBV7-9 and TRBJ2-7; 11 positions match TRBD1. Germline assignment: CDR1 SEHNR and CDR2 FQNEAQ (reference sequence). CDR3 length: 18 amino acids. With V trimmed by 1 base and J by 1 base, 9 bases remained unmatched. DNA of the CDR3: TGTGCCAGCAGCTTAGTGGGAGCGGGGACAGGGGGTTCCTACGAGCAGTACTTC. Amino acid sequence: CASSLVGAGTGGSYEQYF.

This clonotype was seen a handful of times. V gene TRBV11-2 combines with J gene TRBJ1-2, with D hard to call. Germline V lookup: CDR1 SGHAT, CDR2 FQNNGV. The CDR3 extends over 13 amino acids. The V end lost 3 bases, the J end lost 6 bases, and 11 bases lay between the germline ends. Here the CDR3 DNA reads TGTGCCAGCAGCTTCTCACACTTGGATGGCTACACCTTC. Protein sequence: CASSFSHLDGYTF.

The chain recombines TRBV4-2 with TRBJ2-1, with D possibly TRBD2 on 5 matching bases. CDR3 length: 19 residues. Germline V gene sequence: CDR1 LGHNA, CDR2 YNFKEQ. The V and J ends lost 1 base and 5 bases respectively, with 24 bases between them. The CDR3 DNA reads TGTGCCAGCAGCCAAGTATCCGGTCGGCGGGCTAAGACCCACAATGAGCAGTTCTTC. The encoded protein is CASSQVSGRRAKTHNEQFF.

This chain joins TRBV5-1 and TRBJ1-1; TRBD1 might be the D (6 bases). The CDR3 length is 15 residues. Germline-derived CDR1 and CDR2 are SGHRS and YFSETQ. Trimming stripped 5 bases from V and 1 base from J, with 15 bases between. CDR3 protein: CASRRDTIGNTEAFF. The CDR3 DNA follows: TGCGCCAGCAGGAGGGACACAATAGGGAACACTGAAGCTTTCTTT.

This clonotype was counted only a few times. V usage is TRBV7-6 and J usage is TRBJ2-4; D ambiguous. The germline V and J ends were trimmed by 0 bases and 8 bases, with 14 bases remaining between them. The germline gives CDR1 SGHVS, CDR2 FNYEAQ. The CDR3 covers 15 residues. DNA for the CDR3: TGTGCCAGCAGCTTAGCTGCGAGTTTTAGAGACATTCAGTACTTC. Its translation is CASSLAASFRDIQYF.

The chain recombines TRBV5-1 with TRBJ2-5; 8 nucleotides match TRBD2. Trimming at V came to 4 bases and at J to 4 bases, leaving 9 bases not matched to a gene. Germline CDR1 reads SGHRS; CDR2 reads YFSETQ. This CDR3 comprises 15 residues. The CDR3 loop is CASSPLAGSAETQYF. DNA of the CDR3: TGCGCCAGCAGCCCCTTAGCGGGATCGGCAGAGACCCAGTACTTC.

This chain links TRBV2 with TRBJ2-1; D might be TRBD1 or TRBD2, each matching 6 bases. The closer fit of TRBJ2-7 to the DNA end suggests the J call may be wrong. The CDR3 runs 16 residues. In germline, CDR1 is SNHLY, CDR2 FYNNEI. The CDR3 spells CASSRGGTRRGNEQYF. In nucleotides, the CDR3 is TGTGCCAGCAGCCGAGGGGGGACCCGGAGGGGCAATGAGCAGTACTTC.

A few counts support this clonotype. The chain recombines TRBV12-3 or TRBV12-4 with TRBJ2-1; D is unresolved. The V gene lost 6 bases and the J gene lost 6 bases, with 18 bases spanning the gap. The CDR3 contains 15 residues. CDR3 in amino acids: CASSDDTTSPNEQFF. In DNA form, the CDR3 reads TGTGCCAGCAGCGACGACACTACCTCTCCCAATGAGCAGTTCTTC.